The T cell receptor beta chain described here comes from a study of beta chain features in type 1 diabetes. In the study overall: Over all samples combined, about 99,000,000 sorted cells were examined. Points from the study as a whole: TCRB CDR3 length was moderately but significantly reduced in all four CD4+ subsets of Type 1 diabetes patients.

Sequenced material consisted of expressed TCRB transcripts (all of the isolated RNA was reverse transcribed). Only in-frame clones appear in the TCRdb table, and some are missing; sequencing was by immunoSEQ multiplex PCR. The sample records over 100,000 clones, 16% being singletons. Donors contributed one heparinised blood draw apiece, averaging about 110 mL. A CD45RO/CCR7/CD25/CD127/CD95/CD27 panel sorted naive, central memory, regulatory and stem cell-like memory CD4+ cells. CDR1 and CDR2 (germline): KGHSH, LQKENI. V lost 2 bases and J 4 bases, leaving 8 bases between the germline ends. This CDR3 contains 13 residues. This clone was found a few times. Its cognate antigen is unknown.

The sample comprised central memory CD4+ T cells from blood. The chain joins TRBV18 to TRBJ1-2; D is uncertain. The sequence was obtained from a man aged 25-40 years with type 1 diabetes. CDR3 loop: CASSPSGPYGYTF. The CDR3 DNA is TGTGCCAGCTCACCATCGGGTCCCTATGGCTACACCTTC.